This TCR beta chain is drawn from a study of post-analysis software for immune sequencing data. About the research overall: Patients with relapsing-remitting, secondary progressive and progressive-relapsing multiple sclerosis courses were all represented. Findings of the study overall: In patients, 4 to 6 TRBV segments were more frequent than in controls, with TRBV5-6, TRBV5-1 and TRBV20-1 among them. Co-batched samples clustered tightly together by F measure.

Prepared libraries of TCR beta cDNA carried unique molecular identifiers. TCRdb reprocessed the PCR reads with MiXCR, giving one entry per CDR3 protein. The sample includes about 500,000 distinct CDR3 sequences, roughly 46% of them seen just once. The V gene lost 3 bases and the J gene lost 7 bases, with 15 bases spanning the gap. The CDR3 contains 14 residues. Per the germline V gene, CDR1 is KGHDR and CDR2 is SFDVKD. As regards this clonotype: Its target is not known.

The receptor was isolated from a girl aged 10 to 17 with multiple sclerosis. Sequences were obtained from blood. The chain links TRBV24-1 to TRBJ2-7; D perhaps matches TRBD2 (6 bases). Here the CDR3 reads CATSDPGLEYEQYF. The CDR3, as DNA: TGTGCCACCAGTGATCCGGGACTGGAGTATGAGCAGTACTTC.